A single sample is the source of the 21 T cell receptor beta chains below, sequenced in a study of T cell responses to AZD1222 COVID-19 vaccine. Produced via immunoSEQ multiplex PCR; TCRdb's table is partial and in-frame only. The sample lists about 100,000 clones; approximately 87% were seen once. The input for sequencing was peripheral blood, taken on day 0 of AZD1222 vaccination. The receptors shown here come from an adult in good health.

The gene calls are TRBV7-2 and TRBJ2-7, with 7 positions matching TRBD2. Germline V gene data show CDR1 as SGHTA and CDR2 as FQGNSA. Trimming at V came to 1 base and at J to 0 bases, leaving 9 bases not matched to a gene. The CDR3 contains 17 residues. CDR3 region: CASSLVRAGESSYEQYF. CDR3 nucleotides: TGTGCCAGCAGCTTAGTTCGGGCGGGAGAGAGCTCCTACGAGCAGTACTTC. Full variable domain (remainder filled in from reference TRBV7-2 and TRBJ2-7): GAGVSQSPSNKVTEKGKDVELRCDPISGHTALYWYRQSLGQGLEFLIYFQGNSAPDKSGLPSDRFSAERTGGSVSTLTIQRTQQEDSAVYLCASSLVRAGESSYEQYFGPGTRLTVT.

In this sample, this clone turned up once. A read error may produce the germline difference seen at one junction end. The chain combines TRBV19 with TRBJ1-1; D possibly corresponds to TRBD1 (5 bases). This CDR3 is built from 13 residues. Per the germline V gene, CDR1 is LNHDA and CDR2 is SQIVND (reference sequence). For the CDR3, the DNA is TGTGCCAGTAGTATTGGGGGGAACGCTGAAGCTTTCTTT. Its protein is CASSIGGNAEAFF.

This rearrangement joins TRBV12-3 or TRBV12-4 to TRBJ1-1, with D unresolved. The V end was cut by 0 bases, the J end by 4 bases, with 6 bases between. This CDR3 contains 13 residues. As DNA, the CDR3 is TGTGCCAGCAGTTTAGCCTCTACCACTGAAGCTTTCTTT. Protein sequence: CASSLASTTEAFF.

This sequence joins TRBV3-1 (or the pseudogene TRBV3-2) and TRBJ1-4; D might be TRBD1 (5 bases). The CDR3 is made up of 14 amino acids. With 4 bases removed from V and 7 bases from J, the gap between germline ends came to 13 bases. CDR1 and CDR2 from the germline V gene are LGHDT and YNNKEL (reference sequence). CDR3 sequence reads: CASSRGRDGEKLFF. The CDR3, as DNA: TGTGCCAGCAGCCGGGGACGAGATGGTGAAAAACTGTTTTTT.

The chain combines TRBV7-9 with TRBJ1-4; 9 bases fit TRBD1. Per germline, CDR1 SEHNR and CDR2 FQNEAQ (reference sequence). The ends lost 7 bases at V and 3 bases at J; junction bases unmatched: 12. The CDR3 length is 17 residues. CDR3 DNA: TGTGCCAGCACCCCCGGACAGGGGACGAGGCCTAATGAAAAACTGTTTTTT. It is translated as CASTPGQGTRPNEKLFF.

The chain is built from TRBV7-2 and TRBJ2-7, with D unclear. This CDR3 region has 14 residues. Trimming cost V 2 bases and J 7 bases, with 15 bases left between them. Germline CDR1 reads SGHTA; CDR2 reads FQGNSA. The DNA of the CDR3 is TGTGCCAGCAGCTTATCCGCAGGACCCGCGGAGCAGTACTTC. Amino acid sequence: CASSLSAGPAEQYF. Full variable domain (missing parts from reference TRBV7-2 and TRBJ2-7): GAGVSQSPSNKVTEKGKDVELRCDPISGHTALYWYRQSLGQGLEFLIYFQGNSAPDKSGLPSDRFSAERTGGSVSTLTIQRTQQEDSAVYLCASSLSAGPAEQYFGPGTRLTVT.

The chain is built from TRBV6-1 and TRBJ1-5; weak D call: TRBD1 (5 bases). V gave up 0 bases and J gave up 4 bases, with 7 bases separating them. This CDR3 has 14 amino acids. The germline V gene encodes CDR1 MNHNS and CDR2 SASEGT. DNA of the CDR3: TGTGCCAGCAGTGAAGCGACAGTTAATCAGCCCCAGCATTTT. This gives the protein CASSEATVNQPQHF.

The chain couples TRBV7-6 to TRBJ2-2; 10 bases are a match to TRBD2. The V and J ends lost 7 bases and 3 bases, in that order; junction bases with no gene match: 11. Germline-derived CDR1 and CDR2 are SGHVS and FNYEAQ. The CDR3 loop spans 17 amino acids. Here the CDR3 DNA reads TGTGCCAGCAAAGCGACGAGGAGCGGGAGGGACACCGGGGAGCTGTTTTTT. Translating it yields CASKATRSGRDTGELFF.

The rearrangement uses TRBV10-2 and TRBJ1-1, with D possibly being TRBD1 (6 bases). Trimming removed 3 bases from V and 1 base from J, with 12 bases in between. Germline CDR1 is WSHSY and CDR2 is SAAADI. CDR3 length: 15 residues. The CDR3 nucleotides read TGCGCCAGCAGTGATGGGGGCAGGGAGAACACTGAAGCTTTCTTT. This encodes CASSDGGRENTEAFF.

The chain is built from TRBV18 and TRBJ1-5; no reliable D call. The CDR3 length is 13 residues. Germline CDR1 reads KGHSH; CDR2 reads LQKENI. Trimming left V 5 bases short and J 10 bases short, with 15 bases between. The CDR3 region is CASSNEELSPQHF. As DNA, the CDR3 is TGTGCCAGCTCAAATGAGGAACTCTCACCCCAGCATTTT.

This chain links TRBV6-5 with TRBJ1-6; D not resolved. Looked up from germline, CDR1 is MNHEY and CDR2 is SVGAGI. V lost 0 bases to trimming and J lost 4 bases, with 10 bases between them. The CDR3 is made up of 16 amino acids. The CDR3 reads CASSYSALEYNSPLHF. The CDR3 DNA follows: TGTGCCAGCAGTTACTCCGCACTGGAATATAATTCACCCCTCCACTTT.

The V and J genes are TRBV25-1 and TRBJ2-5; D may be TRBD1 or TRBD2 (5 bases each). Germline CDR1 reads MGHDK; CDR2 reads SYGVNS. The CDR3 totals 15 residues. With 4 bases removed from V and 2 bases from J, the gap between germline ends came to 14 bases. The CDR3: CASSVVGGTQETQYF. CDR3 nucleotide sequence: TGTGCCAGCAGTGTCGTTGGGGGTACACAAGAGACCCAGTACTTC.

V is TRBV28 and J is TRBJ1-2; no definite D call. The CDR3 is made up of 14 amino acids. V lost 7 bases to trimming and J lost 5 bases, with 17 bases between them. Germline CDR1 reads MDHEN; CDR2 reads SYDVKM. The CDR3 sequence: CASNAGSAAYGYTF. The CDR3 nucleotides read TGTGCCAGCAATGCGGGGTCAGCGGCGTATGGCTACACCTTC.

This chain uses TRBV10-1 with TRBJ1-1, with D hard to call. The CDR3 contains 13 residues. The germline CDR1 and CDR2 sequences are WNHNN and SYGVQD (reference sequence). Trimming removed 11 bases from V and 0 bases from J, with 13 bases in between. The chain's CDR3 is CAGSGPMNTEAFF. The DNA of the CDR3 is TGCGCCGGATCCGGCCCCATGAACACTGAAGCTTTCTTT.

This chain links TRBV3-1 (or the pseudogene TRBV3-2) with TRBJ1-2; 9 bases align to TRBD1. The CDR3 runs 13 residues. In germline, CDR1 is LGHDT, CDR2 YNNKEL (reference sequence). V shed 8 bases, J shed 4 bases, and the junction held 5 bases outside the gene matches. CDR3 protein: CASRGQGSYGYTF. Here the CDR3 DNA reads TGTGCCAGCCGAGGACAGGGGAGCTATGGCTACACCTTC.

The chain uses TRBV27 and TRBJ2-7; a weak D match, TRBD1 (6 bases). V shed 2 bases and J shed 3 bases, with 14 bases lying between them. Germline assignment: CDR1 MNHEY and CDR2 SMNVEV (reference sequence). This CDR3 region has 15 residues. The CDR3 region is CASSLTPGDYYEQYF. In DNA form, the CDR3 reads TGTGCCAGCAGTTTAACGCCAGGGGATTACTACGAGCAGTACTTC.

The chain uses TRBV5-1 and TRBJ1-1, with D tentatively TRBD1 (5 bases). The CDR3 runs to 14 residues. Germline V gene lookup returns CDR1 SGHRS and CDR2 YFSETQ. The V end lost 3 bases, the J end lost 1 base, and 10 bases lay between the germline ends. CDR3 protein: CASSWVTGNTEAFF. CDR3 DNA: TGCGCCAGCAGCTGGGTCACAGGGAACACTGAAGCTTTCTTT.

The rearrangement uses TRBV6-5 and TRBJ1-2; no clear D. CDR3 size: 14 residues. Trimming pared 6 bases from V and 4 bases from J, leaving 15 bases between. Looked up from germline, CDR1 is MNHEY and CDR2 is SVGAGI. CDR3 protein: CASSSPGVGYGYTF. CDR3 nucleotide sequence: TGTGCCAGCAGCTCCCCGGGAGTTGGCTATGGCTACACCTTC.

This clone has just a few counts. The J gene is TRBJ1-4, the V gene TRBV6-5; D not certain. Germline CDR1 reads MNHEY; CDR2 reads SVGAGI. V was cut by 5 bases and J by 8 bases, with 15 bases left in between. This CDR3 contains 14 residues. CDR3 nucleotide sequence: TGTGCCAGCAGTCCTAGGAGGCACTCCGAAAAACTGTTTTTT. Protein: CASSPRRHSEKLFF.

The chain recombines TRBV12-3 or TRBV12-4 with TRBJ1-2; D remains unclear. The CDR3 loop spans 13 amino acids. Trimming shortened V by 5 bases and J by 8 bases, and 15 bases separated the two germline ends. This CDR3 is CASSPRLVGGYTF. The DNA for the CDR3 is TGTGCCAGCAGTCCCCGATTGGTTGGAGGCTACACCTTC.

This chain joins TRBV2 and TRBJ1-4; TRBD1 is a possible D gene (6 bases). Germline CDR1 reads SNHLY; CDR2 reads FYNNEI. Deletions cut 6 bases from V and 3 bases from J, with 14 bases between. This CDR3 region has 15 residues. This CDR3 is CASRQGFTANEKLFF. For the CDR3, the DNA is TGTGCCAGCAGGCAGGGGTTTACGGCTAATGAAAAACTGTTTTTT.